This T cell receptor beta chain appears in the sequencing data of a study of cytomegalovirus exposure and HLA in healthy donors. Germline V gene lookup returns CDR1 SGHVS and CDR2 FNYEAQ. V lost 5 bases to trimming and J lost 3 bases, with 13 bases between them. CDR3 length: 14 residues. TCRdb keeps only in-frame clones here, not all; method: immunoSEQ multiplex PCR. The data contain roughly 280,000 clones, about 86% of them seen just once; the ten biggest clones take up 1%. Sequencing was performed on PBMCs. This chain links TRBV7-6 with TRBJ2-5; D may be TRBD1 (6 bases). The sequence derives from a woman younger than 30 in good health and CMV-seronegative. CDR3 loop: CASSPGSGEETQYF. The CDR3 nucleotides read TGTGCCAGCAGCCCTGGCTCAGGGGAAGAGACCCAGTACTTC.